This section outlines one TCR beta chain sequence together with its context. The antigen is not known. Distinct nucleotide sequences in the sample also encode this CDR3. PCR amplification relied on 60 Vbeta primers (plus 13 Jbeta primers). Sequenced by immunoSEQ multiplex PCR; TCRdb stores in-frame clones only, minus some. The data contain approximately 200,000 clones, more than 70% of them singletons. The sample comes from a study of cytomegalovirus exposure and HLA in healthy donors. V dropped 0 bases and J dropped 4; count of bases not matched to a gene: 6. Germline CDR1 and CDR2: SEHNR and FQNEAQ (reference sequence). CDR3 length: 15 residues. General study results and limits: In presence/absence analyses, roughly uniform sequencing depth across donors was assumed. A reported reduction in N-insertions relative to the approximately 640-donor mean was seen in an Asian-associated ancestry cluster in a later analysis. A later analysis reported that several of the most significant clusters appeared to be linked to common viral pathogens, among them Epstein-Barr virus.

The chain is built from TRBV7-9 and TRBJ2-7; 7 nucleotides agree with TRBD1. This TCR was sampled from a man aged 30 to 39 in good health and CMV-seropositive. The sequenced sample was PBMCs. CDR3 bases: TGTGCCAGCAGCTTAGCAGGGGGCGCGGATTACGAGCAGTACTTC. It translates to CASSLAGGADYEQYF.